This T cell receptor (beta chain) was recorded in a study of OX40 agonist ivuxolimab in advanced cancers. Study details: Partial responses were achieved by three patients, one with hepatocellular carcinoma and two with cutaneous melanoma.

Germline CDR1 and CDR2: MNHNS and SASEGT. Deletions cut 9 bases from V and 4 bases from J, with 14 bases between. This CDR3 is built from 13 residues. Produced via immunoSEQ multiplex PCR; TCRdb's table is partial and in-frame only. The data show roughly 82,000 clones, over 65% seen once. This chain connects TRBV6-1 to TRBJ2-3, with D perhaps TRBD1 (6 bases). Sequencing used CD4+ or CD8+ T cells sorted from blood, obtained in a trial of the OX40 agonist ivuxolimab. This receptor was obtained from an adult with an advanced solid tumor such as melanoma, head and neck, liver or kidney cancer. CDR3 amino acids: CASPDSNSDTQYF. The CDR3 DNA follows: TGTGCCAGTCCGGACAGCAATTCAGATACGCAGTATTTT.